This TCR beta chain was profiled in a study of CD8 T cells in ankylosing spondylitis. The CDR3 covers 12 residues. In germline, CDR1 is SGHDT, CDR2 YYEEEE. Trimming stripped 4 bases from V and 7 bases from J, with 12 bases between. MiXCR, run by TCRdb on the 5' RACE reads, gives a single entry per CDR3 protein. The table lists more than 650,000 distinct CDR3 sequences, 12% of them singletons. Study-level findings and limits: Researchers report that disease-linked clones proved CD8+ and relatively rare in peripheral blood. Several highly homologous variants made up a TCR beta motif, and this motif appeared characteristic of ankylosing spondylitis blood.

Turning to this clonotype: Its target is not known.

The V gene is TRBV5-6, the J gene TRBJ2-7; D is ambiguous. The receptor was derived from a male donor with ankylosing spondylitis. Material: blood, either unsorted or a sorted T cell fraction (not recorded which). This chain's CDR3 is CASSPPFGEQYF. The CDR3 coding sequence is TGTGCCAGCAGCCCACCGTTCGGGGAGCAGTACTTC.